This entry is about one T cell receptor (beta chain). Germline V CDR1 and CDR2: LNHDA, SQIVND (reference sequence). The CDR3 has 11 residues. Deletions cut 5 bases from V and 7 bases from J, with 8 bases between. Original processing methods: Nucleated cell counts were estimated from reference gene primer amplification. Assay used: immunoSEQ multiplex PCR; TCRdb lists only in-frame clones, some missing. Clonal size and the V and J genes are those of that table, whereas D and trimming came from the DNA. This table holds about 200,000 clones, approximately 90% found once. The data were taken from a study of blood T cell repertoires in COVID-19. Overall study: Specimens from acute and convalescent COVID-19 originated in the United States, Italy and Spain. Sources were T cells, B-cell-depleted T cells, or PBMCs; the material itself was cDNA or gDNA.

This clonotype was sampled from a man between 40 and 49 years old with active or convalescent COVID-19. The specimen was peripheral blood. The rearrangement links TRBV19 to TRBJ1-1; D is ambiguous. For the CDR3, the DNA is TGTGCCAGTAGTGCCCAGCGTGAAGCTTTCTTT. Encoded protein: CASSAQREAFF.